This T cell receptor (beta chain) appears in the sequencing data of a study of blood T cell repertoires in COVID-19. Libraries were prepared by immunoSEQ multiplex PCR; TCRdb keeps only in-frame clonotypes and omits some of them. The table records fewer than 30,000 clones, 84% of them present only once. This clone occurred a few times. Specimen: peripheral blood. The sequence was obtained from a man between 65 and 80 years old with active COVID-19.

The CDR3 region is CASSLPRGNTIYF. As DNA, the CDR3 is TGTGCCAGCAGCCTACCGAGGGGAAACACCATATATTTT. J is TRBJ1-3 and V is TRBV11-2; D not resolved. V was pared by 5 bases and J by 4 bases, with 9 bases between. Germline V gives CDR1 SGHAT, CDR2 FQNNGV. The CDR3 is 13 amino acids.